Shown below are 17 T cell receptor beta chains from a single sample sequenced in a study of T-cell memory formation after mild COVID-19. TCRdb re-derived calls from the 5' RACE reads in MiXCR, one entry per CDR3 protein. The sample yields 580,000 or so distinct CDR3 sequences, around 16% seen once. Sequencing was performed on PBMCs or a T cell subset sorted from them (not recorded which). These receptor sequences come from an adult woman who had mild COVID-19 (a few samples of this study predate the infection). Cell type and time point are not known.

This sequence joins TRBV12-3 or TRBV12-4 and TRBJ2-7; 11 bases line up with TRBD1. The V and J ends lost 6 bases and 1 base, in that order; junction bases with no gene match: 11. The CDR3 consists of 17 residues. Here the CDR3 reads CASSPPPGQGVSYEQYF. DNA for the CDR3: TGTGCCAGCAGCCCTCCACCGGGACAGGGGGTGTCCTACGAGCAGTACTTC.

The CDR3 DNA is TGTGCCAGCAGCGGGGATGCAGACGGCCACTACGAGCAGTACTTC. Its translation: CASSGDADGHYEQYF. The chain joins TRBV9 to TRBJ2-7; D uncertain. Trimming took off 3 bases at V and 3 bases at J, with 16 bases between the two ends. The CDR3 contains 15 residues. CDR1 is SGDLS, CDR2 YYNGEE, per germline.

V gene TRBV5-1 combines with J gene TRBJ1-1; D gene unclear. V was pared by 0 bases and J by 11 bases, with 17 bases between. The germline gives CDR1 SGHRS, CDR2 YFSETQ. The CDR3 sequence is 14 residues long. The CDR3 DNA sequence: TGCGCCAGCAGCTTGGCCTTCGGGCGGAACGGGGCTTTCTTT. Translating gives CASSLAFGRNGAFF.

A few counts support this clonotype. The V gene is TRBV7-9, the J gene TRBJ2-1; 7 bases are shared with TRBD1. J was trimmed by 0 bases and V by 3 bases; bases with no gene match: 14. This CDR3 has 19 amino acids. Germline values: CDR1 SEHNR, CDR2 FQNEAQ (reference sequence). CDR3 nucleotides: TGTGCCAGCAGCTTTCGGCCAGAGGGACAGATAAGCTCCTACAATGAGCAGTTCTTC. It yields the protein CASSFRPEGQISSYNEQFF.

This chain links TRBV25-1 with TRBJ1-3; no reliable D call. The V and J ends lost 1 base and 1 base respectively, with 11 bases between them. The CDR3 totals 16 residues. Germline V gene sequence: CDR1 MGHDK, CDR2 SYGVNS. The CDR3 region has the DNA TGTGCCAGCAGTGAATTTCCGCGGGGATCTGGAAACACCATATATTTT. Amino acids: CASSEFPRGSGNTIYF.

This clonotype has just a few counts. This sequence joins TRBV12-5 and TRBJ1-1; D is perhaps TRBD1 (5 bases). The CDR3 has 15 residues. Germline values: CDR1 LGHNT, CDR2 FRNRAP. V was pared by 6 bases and J by 10 bases, with 24 bases between. The CDR3 nucleotides are TGTGCTAGTGGAACTCCGACCGGGACTCTCAGTGGAGCTTTCTTT. Protein product: CASGTPTGTLSGAFF.

This clonotype was detected a few times. This chain joins TRBV5-4 and TRBJ2-2; D not certain. The V end lost 1 base, the J end lost 8 bases, and 12 bases lay between the germline ends. Per the germline V gene, CDR1 is SGHNT and CDR2 is YYREEE (reference sequence). The CDR3 has 14 amino acids. This CDR3 is CASSLKGRRGELFF. The CDR3 DNA sequence: TGTGCCAGCAGCTTGAAGGGTCGGCGAGGGGAGCTGTTTTTT.

A few counts support this clonotype. V and J are TRBV11-2 and TRBJ2-2; 10 bases fit TRBD2. Germline assignment: CDR1 SGHAT and CDR2 FQNNGV. This CDR3 is 17 amino acids long. J lost 5 bases, V lost 1 base, and 7 bases had no gene match. In DNA, the CDR3 is TGTGCCAGCAGCTTAGTTTCGCTAGCGGGGGCGACCGGGGAGCTGTTTTTT. The encoded protein is CASSLVSLAGATGELFF.

This clonotype was seen a handful of times. This chain uses TRBV7-2 with TRBJ2-2; D perhaps matches TRBD2 (6 bases). The germline V gene has CDR1 SGHTA and CDR2 FQGNSA. The CDR3 is 13 residues long. The V end was cut by 0 bases, the J end by 7 bases, with 6 bases between. CDR3 bases: TGTGCCAGCAGCTTAGCGGGGGGCGGGGAGCTGTTTTTT. Its translation is CASSLAGGGELFF.

This chain links TRBV29-1 with TRBJ2-3; tentative D call: TRBD2 (5 bases). V was clipped by 6 bases and J by 3 bases, with 16 bases between them. This CDR3 has 14 residues. Germline V lookup: CDR1 SQVTM, CDR2 ANQGSEA. This CDR3 is CSVPREGKTDTQYF. The CDR3 bases are TGCAGCGTACCCAGAGAGGGAAAAACAGATACGCAGTATTTT.

This clonotype was seen a handful of times. The J gene is TRBJ1-2, the V gene TRBV4-3; 10 positions agree with TRBD1. Trimming took 1 base from V and 3 from J; bases not matched to a gene: 2. Germline V lookup: CDR1 LGHNA, CDR2 YSLEER. The CDR3 totals 15 residues. For the CDR3, the DNA is TGCGCCAGCAGCCAAGTAGGGACAGGGGACTATGGCTACACCTTC. Amino acids: CASSQVGTGDYGYTF.

This rearrangement joins TRBV15 to TRBJ2-1; tentative D call: TRBD2 (5 bases). This CDR3 comprises 14 residues. Trimming cost V 5 bases and J 7 bases, with 15 bases left between them. Germline V gene lookup returns CDR1 LNHNV and CDR2 YYDKDF (reference sequence). The CDR3 loop reads CATSQRPSSNEQFF. The CDR3 DNA reads TGTGCCACCAGCCAGAGGCCTAGCAGTAATGAGCAGTTCTTC.

There are many counts of this clonotype. CDR3 protein: CSTGSGGNTIYF. Written as DNA, the CDR3 is TGCAGTACAGGGTCAGGTGGAAACACCATATATTTT. The V gene is TRBV20-1, the J gene TRBJ1-3; maybe TRBD1 (6 bases). V lost 8 bases, J lost 3 bases, and 11 bases lay in between. Germline CDR1 is DFQATT and CDR2 is SNEGSKA (reference sequence). The CDR3 is 12 residues long.

The V and J genes are TRBV2 and TRBJ2-1; D gene unclear. With 4 bases removed from V and 14 bases from J, the gap between germline ends came to 12 bases. The CDR3 covers 11 residues. Germline V gene lookup returns CDR1 SNHLY and CDR2 FYNNEI. In DNA form, the CDR3 reads TGTGCCAGCAGTGCTTCCGGTAGTGAGTTCTTC. Its protein is CASSASGSEFF.

The chain is built from TRBV3-1 and TRBJ1-1, with D hard to call. Trimming cost V 2 bases and J 7 bases, with 11 bases left between them. The CDR3 extends over 13 amino acids. CDR1 is LGHDT, CDR2 YNNKEL, per germline (reference sequence). DNA for the CDR3: TGTGCCAGCAGCCAAATTCTTCAGGTTGAAGCTTTCTTT. Its protein is CASSQILQVEAFF.

The chain combines TRBV6-6 with TRBJ2-3; no clear D. The CDR3 contains 15 residues. Germline V gene data show CDR1 as MNHNY and CDR2 as SVGAGI (reference sequence). V dropped 2 bases and J dropped 0 bases, with 9 bases sitting between them. Written as DNA, the CDR3 is TGTGCCAGCAGTTACGAAGTTACTAGCACAGATACGCAGTATTTT. Its translation is CASSYEVTSTDTQYF.

This clonotype was picked up a small number of times. V is TRBV15 and J is TRBJ2-7; 11 positions agree with TRBD2. Germline lookup yields CDR1 LNHNV and CDR2 YYDKDF (reference sequence). V was clipped by 5 bases and J by 5 bases; unmatched bases: 17. The length of the CDR3 is 18 residues. CDR3: CATSRGAASGRPRNEQYF. In DNA, the CDR3 is TGTGCCACCAGCCGTGGAGCGGCTAGCGGGAGGCCGAGGAACGAGCAGTACTTC.